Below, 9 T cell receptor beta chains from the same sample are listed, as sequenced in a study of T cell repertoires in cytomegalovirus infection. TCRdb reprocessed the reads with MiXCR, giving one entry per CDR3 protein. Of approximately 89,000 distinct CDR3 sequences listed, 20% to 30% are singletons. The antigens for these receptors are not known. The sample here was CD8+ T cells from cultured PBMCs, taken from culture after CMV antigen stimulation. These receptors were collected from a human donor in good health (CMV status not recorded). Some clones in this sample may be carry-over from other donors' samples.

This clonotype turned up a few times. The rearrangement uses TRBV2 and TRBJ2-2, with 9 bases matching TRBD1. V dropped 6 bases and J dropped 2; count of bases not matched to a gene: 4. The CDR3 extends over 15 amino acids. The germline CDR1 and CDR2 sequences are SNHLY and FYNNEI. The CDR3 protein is CASRQQGANTGELFF. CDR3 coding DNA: TGTGCCAGCAGACAACAGGGGGCCAACACCGGGGAGCTGTTTTTT.

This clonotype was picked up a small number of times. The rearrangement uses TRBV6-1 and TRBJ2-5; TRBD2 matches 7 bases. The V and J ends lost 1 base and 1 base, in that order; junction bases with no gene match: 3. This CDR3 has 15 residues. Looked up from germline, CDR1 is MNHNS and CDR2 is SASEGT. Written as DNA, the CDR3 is TGTGCCAGCAGTGAAGGGGGGGGGACCCAAGAGACCCAGTACTTC. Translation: CASSEGGGTQETQYF.

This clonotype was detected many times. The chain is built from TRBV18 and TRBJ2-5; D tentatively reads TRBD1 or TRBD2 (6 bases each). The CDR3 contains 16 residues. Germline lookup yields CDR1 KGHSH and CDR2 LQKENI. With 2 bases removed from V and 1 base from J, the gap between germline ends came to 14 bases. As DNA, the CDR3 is TGTGCCAGCTCACCAGAGGGGGGCCTGCTCCAAGAGACCCAGTACTTC. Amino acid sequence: CASSPEGGLLQETQYF. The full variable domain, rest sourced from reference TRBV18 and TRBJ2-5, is NAGVMQNPRHLVRRRGQEARLRCSPMKGHSHVYWYRQLPEEGLKFMVYLQKENIIDESGMPKERFSAEFPKEGPSILRIQQVVRGDSAAYFCASSPEGGLLQETQYFGPGTRLLVL.

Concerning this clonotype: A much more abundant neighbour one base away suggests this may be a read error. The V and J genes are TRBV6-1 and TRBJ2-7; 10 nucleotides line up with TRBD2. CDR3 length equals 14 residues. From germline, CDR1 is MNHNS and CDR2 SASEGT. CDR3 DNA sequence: TGTGCCAACAGTGTACTAGCGGGAAACTACGAGCAGTACTTC. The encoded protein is CANSVLAGNYEQYF.

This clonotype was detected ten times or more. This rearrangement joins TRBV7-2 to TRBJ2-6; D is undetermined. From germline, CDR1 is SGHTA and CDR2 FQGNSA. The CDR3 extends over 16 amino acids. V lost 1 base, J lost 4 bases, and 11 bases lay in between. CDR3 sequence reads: CASSLVPPPGANVLTF. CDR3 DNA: TGTGCCAGCAGCTTAGTCCCCCCACCCGGGGCCAACGTCCTGACTTTC. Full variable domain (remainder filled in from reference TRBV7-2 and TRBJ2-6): GAGVSQSPSNKVTEKGKDVELRCDPISGHTALYWYRQSLGQGLEFLIYFQGNSAPDKSGLPSDRFSAERTGGSVSTLTIQRTQQEDSAVYLCASSLVPPPGANVLTFGAGSRLTVL.

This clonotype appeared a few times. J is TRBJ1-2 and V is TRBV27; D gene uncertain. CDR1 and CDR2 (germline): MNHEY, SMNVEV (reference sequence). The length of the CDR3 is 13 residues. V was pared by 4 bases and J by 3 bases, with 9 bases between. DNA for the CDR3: TGTGCCAGCAGTTCAGATACATACTATGGCTACACCTTC. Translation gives CASSSDTYYGYTF.

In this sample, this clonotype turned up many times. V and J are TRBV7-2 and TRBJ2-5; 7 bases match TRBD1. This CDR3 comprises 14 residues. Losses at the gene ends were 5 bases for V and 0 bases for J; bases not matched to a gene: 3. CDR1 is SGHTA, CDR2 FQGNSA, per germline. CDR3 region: CASSHGTDQETQYF. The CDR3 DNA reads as TGTGCCAGCAGCCACGGGACAGACCAAGAGACCCAGTACTTC.

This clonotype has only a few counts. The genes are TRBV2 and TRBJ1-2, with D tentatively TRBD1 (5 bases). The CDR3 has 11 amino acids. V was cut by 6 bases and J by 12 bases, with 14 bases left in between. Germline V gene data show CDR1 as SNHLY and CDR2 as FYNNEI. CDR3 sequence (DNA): TGTGCCAGCAGGGCCCGGGACCTTAACACCTTC. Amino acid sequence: CASRARDLNTF.

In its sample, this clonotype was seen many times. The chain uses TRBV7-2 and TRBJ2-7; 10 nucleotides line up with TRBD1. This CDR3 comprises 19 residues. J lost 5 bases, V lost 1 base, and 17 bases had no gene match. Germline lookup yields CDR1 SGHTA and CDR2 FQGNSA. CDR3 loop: CASSLVAHLGQGISNEQYF. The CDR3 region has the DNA TGTGCCAGCAGCTTAGTGGCCCACCTGGGACAGGGGATCAGTAACGAGCAGTACTTC.